Given below is one T cell receptor beta chain in context. The antigen is unknown. Read data end 3 residues before the CDR3 end; the end is taken from the germline J gene. Clones were sequenced by immunoSEQ multiplex PCR, and TCRdb holds only the in-frame ones, with some missing. Its table lists tens of thousands of clones. The sample is drawn from a study of T cells in women clearing cervical HPV infection. On the study more broadly: Cases were women with histologically confirmed HPV16-related CIN3 or worse, including 2 invasive cancers. Case blood was drawn when the lesion was first found; control blood after infection became undetectable. Study-wide points: CIN3+ cases had significantly higher TCR richness than controls; evenness did not differ.

This CDR3 is built from 15 residues. The germline CDR1 and CDR2 sequences are SGHVS and FQNEAQ. The trim removed 5 bases at V and 6 bases at J, leaving 6 bases unmatched. Sequenced material: blood buffy coat. J is TRBJ1-4 and V is TRBV7-8; 10 bases align to TRBD1. This clonotype originated in a woman between 18 and 70 years old with a cervical HPV16 infection that either progressed to CIN3+ or cleared (not recorded which). The DNA read from the CDR3 is TGTGCCAGCAGCACTGACAGGGGGCACGATGAAAAA. This encodes CASSTDRGHDEK. The full CDR3 protein reads CASSTDRGHDEKLFF.